Listed below are T cell receptor beta chains from one sample, sequenced in a study of T cells in Graves' hyperthyroidism and ophthalmopathy. TCRdb reanalysed the multiplex PCR reads using MiXCR and keeps one entry per CDR3 protein. Of approximately 700,000 distinct CDR3 sequences in the sample, approximately 16% are singletons; the top ten hold roughly 8%. Specimen: blood. These receptor sequences come from a man younger than 35 with Graves' hyperthyroidism. The CDR3 runs from the conserved cysteine through the conserved F or W. D genes are given only for firm matches. The size entry is marked missing in some rows and otherwise reads once, few, many or a size class.

V gene	J gene	D gene	clone size	CDR3 protein	CDR3 DNA
TRBV20-1	TRBJ1-4	NA	NA	CSASGLSREKLFF	TGCAGTGCTTCCGGGCTTTCGAGGGAAAAACTGTTTTTT
TRBV19	TRBJ1-2	NA	few	CASSMNPGNGYTF	TGTGCCAGTAGTATGAATCCGGGAAACGGCTACACCTTC
TRBV13	TRBJ2-2	TRBD1	NA	CASSLPPGQGVTGELFF	TGTGCCAGCAGCTTACCCCCGGGACAGGGGGTGACCGGGGAGCTGTTTTTT
TRBV30	TRBJ2-3	NA	many	CAWSPPSATDTQYF	TGTGCCTGGAGTCCTCCGAGCGCCACAGATACGCAGTATTTT
TRBV29-1	TRBJ2-1	NA	many	CSFLRRPYNEQFF	TGCAGCTTCCTCAGAAGACCCTACAATGAGCAGTTCTTC
TRBV18	TRBJ2-7	TRBD2	many	CASSPVVAGGNEQYF	TGTGCCAGCTCACCAGTGGTAGCGGGAGGCAACGAGCAGTACTTC
TRBV28	TRBJ2-7	NA	many	CASSFGLADYEQYF	TGTGCCAGCAGTTTCGGTCTAGCAGACTACGAGCAGTACTTC
TRBV2	TRBJ2-1	TRBD2	many	CASSPPGLARYNEQFF	TGTGCCAGCAGTCCCCCGGGACTAGCGCGATACAATGAGCAGTTCTTC
TRBV7-9	TRBJ1-2	NA	NA	CASSHPGASINYGYTF	TGTGCCAGCAGCCACCCAGGGGCCTCGATAAACTATGGCTACACCTTC
TRBV4-1	TRBJ1-5	NA	NA	CASSPRGGAGQPQHF	TGCGCCAGCAGCCCACGCGGGGGCGCTGGCCAGCCCCAGCATTTT
TRBV29-1	TRBJ1-1	NA	NA	CSVEIGRNTEAFF	TGCAGCGTTGAAATAGGAAGGAACACTGAAGCTTTCTTT
TRBV7-9	TRBJ2-1	TRBD2	few	CASSPGTSTYYNEQFF	TGTGCCAGCAGCCCAGGGACTAGCACATATTACAATGAGCAGTTCTTC
TRBV6-1	TRBJ1-2	NA	NA	CASSEAGSNYYGYTF	TGTGCCAGCAGTGAAGCGGGATCCAACTATTATGGCTACACCTTC
TRBV9	TRBJ1-2	NA	NA	CASSVVDGGHYGYTF	TGTGCCAGCAGCGTAGTAGACGGAGGTCACTATGGCTACACCTTC
TRBV18	TRBJ2-1	TRBD1	many	CASSPLGTGGPDEQFF	TGTGCCAGCTCACCACTTGGGACAGGGGGCCCGGATGAGCAGTTCTTC
TRBV28	TRBJ1-2	NA	few	CASGALNYGYTF	TGTGCCAGCGGGGCCCTTAACTATGGCTACACCTTC
TRBV6-1	TRBJ2-7	TRBD1	many	CASILGQGFDNEQYF	TGTGCCAGCATATTGGGACAGGGGTTTGACAACGAGCAGTACTTC
TRBV6-9	TRBJ1-1	NA	many	CASASGNTEAFF	TGTGCCAGCGCTTCAGGGAACACTGAAGCTTTCTTT
TRBV13	TRBJ2-2	TRBD1	NA	CASSKEPGTVNTGELFF	TGTGCCAGCAGCAAAGAGCCCGGGACAGTAAACACCGGGGAGCTGTTTTTT
TRBV30	TRBJ2-7	TRBD1	many	CAWTWDRAPEQYF	TGTGCCTGGACCTGGGACAGGGCCCCCGAGCAGTACTTC
TRBV20-1	TRBJ2-7	NA	few	CSARVKGDEQYF	TGCAGTGCTAGAGTAAAGGGGGACGAGCAGTACTTC
TRBV19	TRBJ2-1	TRBD1	few	CASSMDRGPPYNEQFF	TGTGCCAGTAGTATGGACAGGGGACCCCCTTACAATGAGCAGTTCTTC
TRBV15	TRBJ1-1	NA	few	CATSRDRIRAGGNTEAFF	TGTGCCACCAGCAGAGATCGGATCAGGGCCGGCGGGAACACTGAAGCTTTCTTT
TRBV11-2	TRBJ2-7	NA	few	CASSLDFLVDTYEQYF	TGTGCCAGCAGCTTAGATTTTCTGGTGGACACCTACGAGCAGTACTTC
TRBV5-1	TRBJ1-6	TRBD1	NA	CASRPTGLVSPLHF	TGCGCCAGCCGACCGACAGGGTTGGTATCACCCCTCCACTTT
TRBV7-6	TRBJ2-2	NA	few	CASSLSEDTGELFF	TGTGCCAGCAGCTTATCGGAAGACACCGGGGAGCTGTTTTTT
TRBV15	TRBJ1-1	TRBD1	few	CATSRVPGTENTEAFF	TGTGCCACCAGCAGAGTCCCCGGGACAGAGAACACTGAAGCTTTCTTT
TRBV20-1	TRBJ2-6	TRBD1	few	CSARDDRGGSGANVLTF	TGCAGTGCTAGAGACGACAGGGGAGGATCCGGGGCCAACGTCCTGACTTTC
TRBV18	TRBJ2-5	TRBD1	few	CASSPGQGNRETQYF	TGTGCCAGCTCACCCGGACAGGGGAATCGCGAGACCCAGTACTTC
TRBV28	TRBJ2-3	NA	many	CASAAAGLVFGAASTDTQYF	TGTGCCAGCGCCGCGGCGGGTTTGGTATTCGGTGCGGCTAGCACAGATACGCAGTATTTT
TRBV28	TRBJ2-5	NA	many	CASTPGAGRTQYF	TGTGCCAGCACTCCCGGTGCGGGGAGGACCCAGTACTTC
TRBV5-1	TRBJ2-7	TRBD2	many	CASRRWAGREYEQYF	TGCGCCAGCAGGAGATGGGCAGGGAGGGAATACGAGCAGTACTTC
TRBV7-9	TRBJ2-7	NA	NA	CASSFLGGVKNEQYF	TGTGCCAGCAGCTTTCTTGGGGGCGTAAAGAACGAGCAGTACTTC
TRBV24-1	TRBJ2-7	TRBD1	NA	CATSDAGTGDYEQYF	TGTGCCACCAGTGACGCCGGGACAGGCGACTACGAGCAGTACTTC
TRBV11-2	TRBJ2-3	NA	many	CASSYATGSTDTQYF	TGTGCCAGCAGCTACGCGACAGGAAGCACAGATACGCAGTATTTT
TRBV29-1	TRBJ2-7	TRBD2	few	CSVELNGLAVYEQYF	TGCAGCGTTGAACTTAATGGACTAGCGGTTTACGAGCAGTACTTC
TRBV5-1	TRBJ1-1	TRBD1	NA	CASSLAGQGVPEAFF	TGCGCCAGCAGCTTGGCGGGACAGGGGGTTCCTGAAGCTTTCTTT
TRBV30	TRBJ1-1	NA	many	CAWSRIFSEAFF	TGTGCCTGGAGTCGGATCTTCAGTGAAGCTTTCTTT
TRBV10-3	TRBJ2-3	NA	many	CAISGTGYDTDTQYF	TGTGCCATCAGTGGAACAGGGTACGACACAGATACGCAGTATTTT
TRBV28	TRBJ2-7	NA	many	CATAGGQLYEQYF	TGTGCCACCGCCGGGGGGCAGCTCTACGAGCAGTACTTC
TRBV18	TRBJ1-1	NA	many	CASSRDPRGEAFF	TGTGCCAGCTCACGGGACCCACGGGGTGAAGCTTTCTTT
TRBV20-1	TRBJ1-4	NA	NA	CSAREGADEKLFF	TGCAGTGCTAGAGAGGGGGCAGATGAAAAACTGTTTTTT